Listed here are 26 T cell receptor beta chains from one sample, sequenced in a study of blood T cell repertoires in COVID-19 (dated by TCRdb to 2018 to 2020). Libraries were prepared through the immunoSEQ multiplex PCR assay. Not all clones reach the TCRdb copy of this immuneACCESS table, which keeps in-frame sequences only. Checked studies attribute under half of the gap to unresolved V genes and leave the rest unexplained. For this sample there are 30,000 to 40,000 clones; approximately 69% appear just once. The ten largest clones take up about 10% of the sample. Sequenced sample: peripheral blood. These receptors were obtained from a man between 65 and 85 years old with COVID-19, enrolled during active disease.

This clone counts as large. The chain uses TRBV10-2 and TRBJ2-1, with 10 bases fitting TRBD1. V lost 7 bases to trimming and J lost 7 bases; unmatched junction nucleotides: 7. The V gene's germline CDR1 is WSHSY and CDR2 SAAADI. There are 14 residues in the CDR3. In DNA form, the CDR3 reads TGCGCCAGCAACCGACAGGGGGCGGGTAATGAGCAGTTCTTC. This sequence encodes CASNRQGAGNEQFF.

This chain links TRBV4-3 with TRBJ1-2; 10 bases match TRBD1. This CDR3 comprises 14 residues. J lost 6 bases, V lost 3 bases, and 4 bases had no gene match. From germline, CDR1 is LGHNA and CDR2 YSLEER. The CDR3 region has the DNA TGCGCCAGCAGCCAGGGAGACAGGGGGCATGGCTACACCTTC. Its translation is CASSQGDRGHGYTF.

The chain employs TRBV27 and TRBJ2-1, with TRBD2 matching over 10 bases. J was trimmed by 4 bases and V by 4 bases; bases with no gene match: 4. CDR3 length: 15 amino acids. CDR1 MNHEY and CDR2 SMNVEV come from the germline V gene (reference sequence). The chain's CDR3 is CASSSTSGAYNEQFF. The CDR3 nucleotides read TGTGCCAGCAGTTCCACTAGCGGGGCTTACAATGAGCAGTTCTTC.

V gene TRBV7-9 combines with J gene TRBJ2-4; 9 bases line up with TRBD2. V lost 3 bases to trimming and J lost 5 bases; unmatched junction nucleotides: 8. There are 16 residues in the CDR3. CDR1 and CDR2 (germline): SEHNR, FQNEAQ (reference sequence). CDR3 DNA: TGTGCCAGCAGCTTGGGCCATAGCGGGAGCGAAAACATTCAGTACTTC. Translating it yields CASSLGHSGSENIQYF.

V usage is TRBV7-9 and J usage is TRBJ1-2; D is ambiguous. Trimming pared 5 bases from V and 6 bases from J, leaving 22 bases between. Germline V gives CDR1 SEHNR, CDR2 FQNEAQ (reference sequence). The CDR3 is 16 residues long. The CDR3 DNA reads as TGTGCCAGCAGCGTCCCCCAAACTACCGACCGGAATGGCTACACCTTC. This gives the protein CASSVPQTTDRNGYTF.

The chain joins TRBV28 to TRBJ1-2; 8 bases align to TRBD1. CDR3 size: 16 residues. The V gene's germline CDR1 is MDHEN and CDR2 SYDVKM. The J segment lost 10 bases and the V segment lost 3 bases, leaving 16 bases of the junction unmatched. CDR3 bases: TGTGCCAGCAGTTTCCCCGGGACAGGTTCTTCGTGGAACTACACCTTC. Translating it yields CASSFPGTGSSWNYTF.

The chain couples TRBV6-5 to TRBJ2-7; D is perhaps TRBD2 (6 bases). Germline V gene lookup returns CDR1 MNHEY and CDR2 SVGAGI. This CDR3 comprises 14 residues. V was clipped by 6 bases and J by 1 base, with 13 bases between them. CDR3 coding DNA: TGTGCCAGCAGGATGGGGACTCCGTCCTACGAGCAGTACTTC. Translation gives CASRMGTPSYEQYF.

The CDR3 DNA reads TGTGCCAGTAGTGACAGGGGCGCCCACGAGCAGTACTTC. This encodes CASSDRGAHEQYF. The chain is built from TRBV19 and TRBJ2-7; 8 bases fit TRBD1. Germline values: CDR1 LNHDA, CDR2 SQIVND (reference sequence). CDR3 length equals 13 residues. The V gene end was trimmed by 5 bases and the J gene end by 5 bases; junction bases not matched to a gene: 5.

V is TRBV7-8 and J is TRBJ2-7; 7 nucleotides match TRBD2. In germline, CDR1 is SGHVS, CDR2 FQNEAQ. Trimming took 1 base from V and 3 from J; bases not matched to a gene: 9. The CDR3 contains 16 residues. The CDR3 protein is CASSLGPAGINYEQYF. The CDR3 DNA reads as TGTGCCAGCAGCTTAGGTCCAGCGGGGATAAACTACGAGCAGTACTTC.

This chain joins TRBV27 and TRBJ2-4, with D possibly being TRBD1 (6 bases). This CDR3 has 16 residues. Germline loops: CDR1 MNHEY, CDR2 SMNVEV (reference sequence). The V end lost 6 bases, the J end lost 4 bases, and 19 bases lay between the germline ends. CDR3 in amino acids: CASRPWAQGPKNIQYF. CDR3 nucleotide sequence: TGTGCCAGCAGACCCTGGGCGCAGGGGCCGAAAAACATTCAGTACTTC.

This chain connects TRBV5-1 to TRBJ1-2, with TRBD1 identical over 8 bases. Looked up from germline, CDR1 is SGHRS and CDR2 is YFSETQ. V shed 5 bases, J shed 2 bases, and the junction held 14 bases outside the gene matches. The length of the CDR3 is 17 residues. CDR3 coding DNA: TGCGCCAGCAGACTAAGACGACAGGGGATGGGAAACTATGGCTACACCTTC. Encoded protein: CASRLRRQGMGNYGYTF.

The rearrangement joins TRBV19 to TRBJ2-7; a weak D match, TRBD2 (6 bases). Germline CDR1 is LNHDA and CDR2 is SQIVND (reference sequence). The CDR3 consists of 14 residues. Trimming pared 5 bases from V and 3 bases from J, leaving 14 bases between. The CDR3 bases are TGTGCCAGTAGTCAGGGAGGCCCCCTCTACGAGCAGTACTTC. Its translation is CASSQGGPLYEQYF.

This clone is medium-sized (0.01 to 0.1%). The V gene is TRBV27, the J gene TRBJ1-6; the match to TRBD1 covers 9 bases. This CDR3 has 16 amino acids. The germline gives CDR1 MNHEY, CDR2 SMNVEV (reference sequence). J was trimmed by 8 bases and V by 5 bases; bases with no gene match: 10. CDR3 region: CASSTHPGQGYSPLHF. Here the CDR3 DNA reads TGTGCCAGCAGTACGCATCCGGGACAGGGCTATTCACCCCTCCACTTT.

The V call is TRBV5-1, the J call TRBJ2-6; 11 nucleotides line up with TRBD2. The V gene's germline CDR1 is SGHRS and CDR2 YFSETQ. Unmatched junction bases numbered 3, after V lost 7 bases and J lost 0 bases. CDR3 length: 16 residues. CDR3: CASAGTSGSGANVLTF. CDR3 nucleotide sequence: TGCGCCAGCGCCGGGACTAGCGGCTCTGGGGCCAACGTCCTGACTTTC.

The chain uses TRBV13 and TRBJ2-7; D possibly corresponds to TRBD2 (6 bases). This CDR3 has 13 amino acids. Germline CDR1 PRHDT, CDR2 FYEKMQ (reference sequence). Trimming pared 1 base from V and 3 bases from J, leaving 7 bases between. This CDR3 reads CASSLAGVYEQYF. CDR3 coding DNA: TGTGCCAGCAGCTTAGCGGGAGTCTACGAGCAGTACTTC.

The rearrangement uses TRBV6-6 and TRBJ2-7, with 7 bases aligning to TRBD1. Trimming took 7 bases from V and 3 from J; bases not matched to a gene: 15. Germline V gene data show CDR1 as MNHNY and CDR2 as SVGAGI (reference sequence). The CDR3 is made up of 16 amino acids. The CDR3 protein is CASTIRLGQRIYEQYF. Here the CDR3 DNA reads TGTGCCAGCACCATCCGTTTGGGACAGAGAATCTACGAGCAGTACTTC.

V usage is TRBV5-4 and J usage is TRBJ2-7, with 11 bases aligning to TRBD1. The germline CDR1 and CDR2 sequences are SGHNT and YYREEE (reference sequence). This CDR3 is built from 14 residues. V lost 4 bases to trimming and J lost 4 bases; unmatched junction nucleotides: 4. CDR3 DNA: TGTGCCAGCAGCCCCGGACAGGGGGCATACGAGCAGTACTTC. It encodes CASSPGQGAYEQYF. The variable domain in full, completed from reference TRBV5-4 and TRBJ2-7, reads ETGVTQSPTHLIKTRGQQVTLRCSSQSGHNTVSWYQQALGQGPQFIFQYYREEENGRGNFPPRFSGLQFPNYSSELNVNALELDDSALYLCASSPGQGAYEQYFGPGTRLTVT.

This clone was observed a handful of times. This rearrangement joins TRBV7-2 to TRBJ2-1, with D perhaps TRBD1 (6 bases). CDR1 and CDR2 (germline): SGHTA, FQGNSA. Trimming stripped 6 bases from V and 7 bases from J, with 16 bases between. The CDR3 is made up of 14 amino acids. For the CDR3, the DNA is TGTGCCAGCAGTTGGAGGCAGGGGATGAATGAGCAGTTCTTC. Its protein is CASSWRQGMNEQFF. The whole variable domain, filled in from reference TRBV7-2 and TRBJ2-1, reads GAGVSQSPSNKVTEKGKDVELRCDPISGHTALYWYRQSLGQGLEFLIYFQGNSAPDKSGLPSDRFSAERTGGSVSTLTIQRTQQEDSAVYLCASSWRQGMNEQFFGPGTRLTVL.

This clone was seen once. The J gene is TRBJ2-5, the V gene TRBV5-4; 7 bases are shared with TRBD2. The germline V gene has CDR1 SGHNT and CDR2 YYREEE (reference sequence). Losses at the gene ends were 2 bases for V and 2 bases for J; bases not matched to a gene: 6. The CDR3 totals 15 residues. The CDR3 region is CASSFGPGGQETQYF. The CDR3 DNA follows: TGTGCCAGCAGCTTTGGACCGGGAGGACAAGAGACCCAGTACTTC. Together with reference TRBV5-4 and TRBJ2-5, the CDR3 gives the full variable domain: ETGVTQSPTHLIKTRGQQVTLRCSSQSGHNTVSWYQQALGQGPQFIFQYYREEENGRGNFPPRFSGLQFPNYSSELNVNALELDDSALYLCASSFGPGGQETQYFGPGTRLLVL.

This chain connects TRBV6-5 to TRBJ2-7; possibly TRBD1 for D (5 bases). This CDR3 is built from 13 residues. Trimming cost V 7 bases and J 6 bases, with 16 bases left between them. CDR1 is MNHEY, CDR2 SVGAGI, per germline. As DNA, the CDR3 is TGTGCCAGCATCCGTGACAGTTATGCCGAGCAGTACTTC. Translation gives CASIRDSYAEQYF.

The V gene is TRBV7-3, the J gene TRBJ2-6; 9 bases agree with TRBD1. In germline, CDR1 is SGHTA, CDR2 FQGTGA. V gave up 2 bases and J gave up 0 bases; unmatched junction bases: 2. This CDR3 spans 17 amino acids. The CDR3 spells CASSLEGQGSGANVLTF. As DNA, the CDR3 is TGTGCCAGCAGCTTAGAGGGACAGGGCTCTGGGGCCAACGTCCTGACTTTC.

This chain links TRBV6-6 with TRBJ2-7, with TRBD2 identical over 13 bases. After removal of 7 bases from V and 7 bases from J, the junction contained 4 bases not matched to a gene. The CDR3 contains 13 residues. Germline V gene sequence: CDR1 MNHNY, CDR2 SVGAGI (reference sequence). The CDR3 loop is CASTSGLAGEQYF. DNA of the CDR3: TGTGCCAGCACCTCGGGACTAGCGGGGGAGCAGTACTTC.

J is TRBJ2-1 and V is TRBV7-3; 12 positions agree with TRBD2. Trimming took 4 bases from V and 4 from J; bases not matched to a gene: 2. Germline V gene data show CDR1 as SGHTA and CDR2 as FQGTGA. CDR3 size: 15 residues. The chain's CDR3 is CASSSTSGGYNEQFF. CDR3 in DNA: TGTGCCAGCAGCTCTACTAGCGGGGGGTACAATGAGCAGTTCTTC.

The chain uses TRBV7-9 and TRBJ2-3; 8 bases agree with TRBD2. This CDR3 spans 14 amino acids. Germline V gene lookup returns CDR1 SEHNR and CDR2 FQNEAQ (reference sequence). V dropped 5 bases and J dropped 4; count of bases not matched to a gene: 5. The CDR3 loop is CASSQSGGSDTQYF. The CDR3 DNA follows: TGTGCCAGCAGCCAATCGGGAGGGTCAGATACGCAGTATTTT.

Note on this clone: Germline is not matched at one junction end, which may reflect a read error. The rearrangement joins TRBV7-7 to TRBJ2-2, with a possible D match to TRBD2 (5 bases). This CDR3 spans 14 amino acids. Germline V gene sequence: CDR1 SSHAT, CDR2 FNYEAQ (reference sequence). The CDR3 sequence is CASSLAPGTGELFF. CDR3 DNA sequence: TGTGCTAGCAGCTTAGCTCCGGGGACCGGGGAGCTGTTTTTT.

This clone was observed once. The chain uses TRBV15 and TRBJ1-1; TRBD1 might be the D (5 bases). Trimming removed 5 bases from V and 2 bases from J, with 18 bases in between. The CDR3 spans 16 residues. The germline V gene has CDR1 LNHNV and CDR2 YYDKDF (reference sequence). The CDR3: CATSRRAGLGNTEAFF. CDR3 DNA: TGTGCCACCAGCCGTCGGGCAGGGCTGGGTAACACTGAAGCTTTCTTT.